These T cell receptor beta chains were read from a single sample in a study of blood T cell repertoires in COVID-19. Some clones are missing from TCRdb's copy, which holds only in-frame ones; the method was immunoSEQ multiplex PCR. The table includes approximately 150,000 clones, about three quarters detected once. Sequences were obtained from peripheral blood. All receptors come from a man aged 45-65 years with acute or convalescent COVID-19. The CDR3 runs from the conserved cysteine through the conserved F or W. D genes are given only for firm matches. A row's size may be missing; if present it is once, few, many or a size class.

v_call,j_call,d_call,clone_size,cdr3_length,cdr3_aa,cdr3_nt
TRBV3-1/TRBV3-2,TRBJ2-3,TRBD2,-,15,CASSQGAGETDTQYF,TGTGCCAGCAGCCAAGGAGCGGGGGAAACAGATACGCAGTATTTT
TRBV10-2,TRBJ1-5,-,-,14,CASSDQGSGQPQHF,TGCGCCAGCAGTGATCAGGGGTCGGGTCAGCCCCAGCATTTT
TRBV30,TRBJ1-5,-,-,14,CAWSLTGGNQPQHF,TGTGCCTGGAGTCTGACAGGAGGCAATCAGCCCCAGCATTTT
TRBV2,TRBJ2-5,TRBD2,many,16,CASKNTRLAGGETQYF,TGTGCCAGCAAAAACACCCGGCTAGCGGGAGGGGAGACCCAGTACTTC
TRBV21-1,TRBJ2-1,-,-,16,CAMRSRGTCSYNEQFF,TGTGCCATGCGGTCCAGGGGGACCTGCTCCTACAATGAGCAGTTCTTC
TRBV6-1,TRBJ1-6,-,-,16,CASSDSLTQYNSPLHF,TGTGCCAGCAGTGACAGCCTTACACAGTATAATTCACCCCTCCACTTT
TRBV6-5,TRBJ1-2,-,few,13,CASGLGRRVGYTF,TGTGCCAGCGGACTTGGGCGGCGGGTTGGCTACACCTTC
TRBV5-6,TRBJ1-1,-,-,15,CASSLPWGLSTEAFF,TGTGCCAGCAGCTTGCCCTGGGGCTTGAGCACTGAAGCTTTCTTT
TRBV19,TRBJ2-1,TRBD2,-,14,CASSTGLAFGEQFF,TGTGCCAGTAGTACGGGACTAGCTTTCGGTGAGCAGTTCTTC
TRBV2,TRBJ1-1,-,-,13,CASSVETVSLGCF,TGTGCCAGCAGTGTTGAGACAGTCTCTTTAGGATGCTTT
TRBV10-2,TRBJ1-1,-,-,15,CASSKGQGMNTEAFF,TGCGCCAGCAGTAAGGGGCAGGGGATGAACACTGAAGCTTTCTTT
TRBV6-6,TRBJ2-2,-,-,14,CASSYSFESGELFF,TGTGCCAGCAGTTACTCGTTCGAGAGCGGGGAGCTGTTTTTT
TRBV30,TRBJ1-5,-,-,15,CAWSGPTVPNQPQHF,TGTGCCTGGTCCGGCCCTACAGTCCCGAATCAGCCCCAGCATTTT
TRBV13,TRBJ2-3,TRBD2,few,16,CASSFLLDGGADTQYF,TGTGCCAGCAGCTTCCTACTGGACGGGGGGGCCGATACGCAGTATTTT
TRBV3-1/TRBV3-2,TRBJ1-6,-,-,16,CASSQDHRGGNSPLHF,TGTGCCAGCAGCCAAGATCATCGAGGGGGAAATTCACCCCTCCACTTT
TRBV20-1,TRBJ2-3,TRBD2,-,17,CSASSEGTSGGTDTQYF,TGCAGTGCTAGTTCGGAAGGTACTAGCGGGGGCACAGATACGCAGTATTTT
TRBV6-1,TRBJ2-5,-,-,15,CASSEVVHPSETQYF,TGTGCCAGCAGTGAAGTAGTCCACCCCTCAGAGACCCAGTACTTC
TRBV19,TRBJ2-2,TRBD2,-,16,CASSQRGRTNTGELFF,TGTGCCAGTAGTCAGCGGGGAAGAACGAACACCGGGGAGCTGTTTTTT
TRBV5-1,TRBJ2-7,TRBD1,-,15,CASSFPGTGIYEQYF,TGCGCCAGCAGCTTTCCAGGGACAGGGATCTACGAGCAGTACTTC
TRBV5-6,TRBJ1-1,TRBD1,once,16,CASSLADRGLPSEAFF,TGTGCCAGCAGCTTGGCGGACAGGGGCCTGCCGTCTGAAGCTTTCTTT
TRBV6-6,TRBJ2-1,TRBD1,few,13,CASNRGIRNEQFF,TGTGCCAGCAACAGGGGTATTCGCAATGAGCAGTTCTTC